Below, one T cell receptor beta chain is given with its context. No cognate antigen has been identified for it. No base-level quality is on record; no much larger clone is a single base apart. The CDR3 holds 21 amino acids from the cysteine to the phenylalanine. Only CDR3 DNA is held: 63 bases, read in frame from base 1. The V end gives up 0 bases and the J end 3 bases, leaving 19 bases in the junction not matched to a gene. In the germline V gene, CDR1 corresponds to MGHRA and CDR2 to YSYEKL. The immunoSEQ v4 bias-controlled multiplex PCR assay, performed blinded to group allocation, was used to amplify TCR-beta CDR3 regions from genomic DNA. To estimate nucleated cell and T cell quantities per sample, reference gene primers were included together with the TCR-beta primers. Sequencing of the libraries was performed on an Illumina MiSeq with a 100-cycle paired-end protocol. Under the source paper's analysis protocol: The immunoSEQ Analyzer software was used to calculate diversity and richness, with richness measured by iChao1 and clonality based on Pielou evenness and Shannon diversity (range 0-1, where higher values mean less diversity). CDR3 amino acid sequences with V/J genes were queried against VDJdb for CMV, EBV and influenza A specificities using confidence 3 and substitution 2. The Morisita-Horn index was used to measure TCR-beta amino acid clonotype overlap among the villitis of unknown etiology, infectious villitis and control repertoires. Drawn from immuneACCESS, this table holds only the in-frame rearrangements with V and J called that TCRdb kept. Clones are partly lost; checked studies trace under half to an unresolved V gene and leave the rest unexplained. V, J and clone size reflect that table, while D and trimming were determined from the DNA. Present in this sample are about 1,500 clones, around 76% of which were seen just once. 10% to 15% of the sample comes from the top ten.

This sample was taken from a study of T cells in placental villitis. About the full investigation: The study compared placental TCR-beta repertoires across villitis of unknown etiology, gestational-age-matched unaffected controls, and infectious villitis to test an allograft-versus-infection hypothesis. The paper as a whole reports these results and caveats: Small amounts of decidua were contained in the paraffin blocks, so some of the captured T cells, especially in controls, may have been decidual rather than villous infiltrates. CMV-specific clone frequencies were higher in infectious CMV cases than in villitis of unknown etiology (approximately 0.011 vs 0.001), and the villitis of unknown etiology frequencies did not differ from those of controls. In villitis of unknown etiology, the expanded clones were mostly private to each individual placenta, which suggests that there was no single initiating antigen. Sequencing bulk tissue made it impossible to distinguish helper, regulatory or cytotoxic T cells or to tell maternal from fetal T cells, and the approach excluded gamma-delta receptors. Clonality was higher in villitis of unknown etiology placentae than in controls (median roughly 0.054 versus 0.0055, p=0.0025), a result indicating clonal expansion.

Around 10 placentae carried a pathological diagnosis of high-grade villitis of unknown etiology, selected using the Amsterdam Criteria. Compared with both the control and infectious villitis groups, mothers with villitis of unknown etiology had significantly higher gravidity and parity as well as more prior miscarriages. Placentae were collected after delivery and underwent gross and histological evaluation before archival tissue selection. Five 10-micron scrolls were cut from each FFPE block, and DNA was isolated using the AllPrep DNA/RNA FFPE Tissue kit. NanoDrop was used to check DNA concentration and purity, while a Bioanalyzer was used to assess RNA quality.

This sequence was found in a human patient with villitis of unknown etiology; the placental T cells may come from both mother and fetus. Sequenced input: placental tissue containing maternal and fetal cells. Rearrangement joined TRBV4-1 to TRBJ2-1; 8 central nucleotides agree with TRBD2. The CDR3 protein: CASSQDHRTGRASGLYNEQFF. Here is the DNA: TGCGCCAGCAGCCAAGATCATCGGACCGGGAGGGCCTCAGGACTCTACAATGAGCAGTTCTTC.